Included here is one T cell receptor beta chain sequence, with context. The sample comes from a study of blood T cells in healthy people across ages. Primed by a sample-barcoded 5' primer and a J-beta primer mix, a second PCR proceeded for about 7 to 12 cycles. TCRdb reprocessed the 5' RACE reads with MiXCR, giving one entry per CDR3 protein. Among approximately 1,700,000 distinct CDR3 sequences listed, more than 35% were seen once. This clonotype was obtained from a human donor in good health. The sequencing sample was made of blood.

CDR3 coding DNA: TGTGCCAGCAGCGCACCGGGACTAGGTCATATCAATGAGCAGTTCTTC. Its protein product is CASSAPGLGHINEQFF. The chain joins TRBV28 to TRBJ2-1, with TRBD2 identical over 8 bases. After removal of 6 bases from V and 6 bases from J, the junction contained 13 bases not matched to a gene. The CDR3 spans 16 residues. Germline CDR1 MDHEN, CDR2 SYDVKM.